This T cell receptor beta chain was documented in a study of molecular identifiers for immune sequencing clone quantification (dated by TCRdb to 2017 to 2018). Concerning the study at large: For a replicate experiment, RNA from roughly 18,000 or 92,000 naive CD8 T cells was divided into five aliquots, of which four were sequenced. This methods study benchmarked molecular-identifier clustering-based TCR repertoire sequencing (MIDCIRS) and TCR RNA copy counting, using CD8 T cells to do so.

Results the study describes overall, beyond this receptor: Spiked-in Jurkat TCR RNA equal to a single cell's worth was reported to be detectable even within one million naive CD8 T cells. Highly expanded clone sizes could be underestimated because identical TCR molecules may share a barcode. When barcode sub-clustering was not used, chimeric consensus sequences inflated TCR diversity, with chimeras reaching as high as 47%. In CMV-specific effector cells, clones with more than 20 RNA copies contained over 97% of molecules, whereas in naive cells such clones contained under 1% of molecules. The naive libraries included spiked-in Jurkat TCR RNA (around 9 copies' worth), and this Jurkat TCR RNA is not part of the donor repertoire. About three recovered TCR RNA copies per cell were obtained by modeling, versus around 9.8 by digital PCR, implying a capture efficiency of about 30%.

From the cysteine through the phenylalanine, the CDR3 covers 16 amino acids. The DNA shown is the 48-base CDR3, in frame from base 1. The library came from PCR. The instrument was a NextSeq 500. Bulk TCR libraries were made following a previously described method, with the TCR primers given in Table S5. Total RNA was purified with the Qiagen AllPrep DNA/RNA kit. Before analysis, reads from multiple sequencing runs of one library were combined. For the original study's pipeline: Reads were retained only if their TCR constant sequence matched exactly, and those retained reads were trimmed to 150 nt and grouped according to their 12-nt molecular barcodes. Reads inside each barcode group were sub-clustered using a 15% Levenshtein threshold, and a quality-weighted consensus sequence was constructed for each RNA molecule. Non-functional sequences were removed, as were lower-count sequences one edit away from another. Barcode sub-clusters with fewer than 20% of the maximum read count were removed, based on fitting two negative binomial distributions. Using fastp at Q25 and MiXCR, TCRdb reprocessed the public reads and kept productive beta chains. One record per CDR3 amino acid sequence lists the most common genes and DNA. TCRdb's processing, not the study's, gives the V and J calls here. The sample table lists 53,000 or so distinct CDR3 sequences, about a third of them with a count of one. Jointly, the top ten make up 3.5% to 4.5% of the sample.

Concerning this clonotype: No cognate antigen has been identified for it. Relative to the germline gene, one junction end is altered; a read error may explain this.

Libraries of naive CD8 T cells were generated from roughly 21,000 to 960,000 sorted cells, with 10%, 30% or 50% of the purified RNA used. Naive CD8 T cells, defined as CD8+CD4-CCR7+CD45RA+, were FACS-sorted into RLT Plus buffer on a BD FACSAria II. Detection sensitivity was tested by spiking Jurkat RNA equal to ten or so TCR copies' worth into samples containing roughly 19,000-1,000,000 naive CD8 T cells. Enrichment of CD8 T cells was done with RosetteSep CD8+ T Cell Enrichment Cocktail plus Ficoll-Paque, and ACK red cell lysis came afterward. Sequencing was carried out using naive CD8+ T cells from blood, with Jurkat cell RNA spiked in. The cell subset or site label, as the study defines it: FACS-sorted CD8+CD4-CCR7+CD45RA+ naive T cells. This receptor was obtained from a human donor in good health. Some libraries in this study had Jurkat cell RNA spiked in. The chain employs TRBV12-3 or TRBV12-4 and TRBJ2-7, with the D call tentatively TRBD1 or TRBD2, each fitting 7 bases. The nucleotide sequence reads as follows: TGTGCCAGCGGTTTCCAGACAGGGAGGGTGTCCTACGAGCAGTACTTC. It translates to CASGFQTGRVSYEQYF.